This T cell receptor beta chain derives from a study of PD-1 blockade in classical Hodgkin lymphoma. General study findings and limits: A significant rise in TCR diversity by C4D1 was seen for CD4+ but not CD8+ cells. When set against healthy donors, newly diagnosed patients were reported to show lower baseline TCR diversity. Factors driving the repertoire differences, possibly disease activity or prior therapy, remain undefined.

The time point here: cycle 4 day 1 (C4D1), after five to seven weeks of nivolumab. All patients experienced relapse after autologous stem cell transplantation, and brentuximab vedotin exposure was variable. Best responses fell into complete response, partial response or progressive disease. In this sample, this clone turned up once. The target antigen is unknown. TCRdb's table, derived via immunoSEQ multiplex PCR, lists solely in-frame clones and lacks some. In the table there are tens of thousands of clones, about 92% of which are singletons. The V end lost 10 bases, the J end lost 7 bases, and 13 bases lay between the germline ends. The CDR3 totals 11 residues. Germline assignment: CDR1 MDHEN and CDR2 SYDVKM.

The specimen was peripheral blood mononuclear cells (PBMCs), collected before the fourth cycle of nivolumab. This chain joins TRBV28 and TRBJ1-2, with D possibly matching TRBD1 (5 bases). The clonotype comes from a human donor with classical Hodgkin lymphoma. Here the CDR3 reads CAIRRAAGYTF. CDR3 bases: TGTGCCATCCGCAGGGCTGCTGGCTACACCTTC.